This T cell receptor (beta chain) stems from a study of T cell responses to AZD1222 COVID-19 vaccine. The length of the CDR3 is 15 residues. V was clipped by 0 bases and J by 0 bases, with 8 bases between them. CDR1 SGHRS and CDR2 YFSETQ come from the germline V gene. Sequenced by immunoSEQ multiplex PCR; TCRdb stores in-frame clones only, minus some. The repertoire holds around 140,000 clones, roughly nine tenths seen once, with about 3% in the top ten. The clonotype originates from an adult in good health. The chain links TRBV5-1 to TRBJ2-3, with D uncertain. Specimen: peripheral blood, collected on day 0 of AZD1222 vaccination. The CDR3 loop is CASSLVPLSTDTQYF. The DNA for the CDR3 is TGCGCCAGCAGCTTGGTCCCCCTAAGCACAGATACGCAGTATTTT.